The clone carrying this T cell receptor beta chain was recorded a few times. This record comes from a study of blood T cell repertoires in COVID-19. Trimming took 2 bases from V and 7 from J; bases not matched to a gene: 4. There are 13 residues in the CDR3. In germline, CDR1 is SNHLY, CDR2 FYNNEI. Clones were read by immunoSEQ multiplex PCR, and TCRdb kept only the in-frame ones, dropping some. The sample records 20,000 to 25,000 clones, approximately 84% being singletons. The clonotype originates from a man aged 40-50 years with acute or convalescent COVID-19. The chain joins TRBV2 to TRBJ1-2, with 7 positions matching TRBD1. Material for sequencing was peripheral blood. Here the CDR3 DNA reads TGTGCCAGCAGTGAAAGGTCAGGGGGTGGCTACACCTTC. Amino acid sequence: CASSERSGGGYTF.